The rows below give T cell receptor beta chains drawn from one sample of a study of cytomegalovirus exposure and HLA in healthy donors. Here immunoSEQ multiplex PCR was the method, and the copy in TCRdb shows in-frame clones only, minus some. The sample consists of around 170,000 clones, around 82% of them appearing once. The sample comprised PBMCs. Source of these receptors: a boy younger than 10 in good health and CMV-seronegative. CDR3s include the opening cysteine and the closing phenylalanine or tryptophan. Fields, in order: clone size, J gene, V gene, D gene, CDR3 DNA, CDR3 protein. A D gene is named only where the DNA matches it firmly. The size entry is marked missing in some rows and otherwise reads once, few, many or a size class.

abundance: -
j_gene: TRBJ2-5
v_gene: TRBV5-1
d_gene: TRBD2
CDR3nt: TGCGCCAGCAGCTTGGGAAGCGGGAGGGCCTTACAAGAGACCCAGTACTTC
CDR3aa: CASSLGSGRALQETQYF

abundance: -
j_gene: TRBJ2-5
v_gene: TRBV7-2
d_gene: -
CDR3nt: TGTGCCAGCAGCACGGGACATCAAGAGACCCAGTACTTC
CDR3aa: CASSTGHQETQYF

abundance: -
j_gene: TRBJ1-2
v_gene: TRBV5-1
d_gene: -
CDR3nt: TGCGCCAGCAGCCTGACAGAGAACTATGGCTACACCTTC
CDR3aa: CASSLTENYGYTF

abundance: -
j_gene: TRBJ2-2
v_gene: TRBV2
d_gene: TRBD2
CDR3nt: TGTGCCAGCAGTGAATCTTGGCGGGAGGGGGACACCGGGGAGCTGTTTTTT
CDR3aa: CASSESWREGDTGELFF

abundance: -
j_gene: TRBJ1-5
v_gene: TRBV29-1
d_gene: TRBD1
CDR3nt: TGCAGCGTACAGGGGGCGGGTCAGCCCCAGCATTTT
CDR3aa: CSVQGAGQPQHF

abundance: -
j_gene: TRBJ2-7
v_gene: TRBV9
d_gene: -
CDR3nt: TGTGCCAGCAGCGTTGGACATGCGTACGAGCAGTACTTC
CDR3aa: CASSVGHAYEQYF

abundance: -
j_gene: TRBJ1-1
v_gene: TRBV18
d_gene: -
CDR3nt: TGTGCCAGCTCCCAAAGGGAGGGGAACACTGAAGCTTTCTTT
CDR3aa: CASSQREGNTEAFF

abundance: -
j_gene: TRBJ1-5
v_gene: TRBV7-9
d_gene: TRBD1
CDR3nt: TGTGCCAGCAGCTCGGGACAGAATTTTCAGCCCCAGCATTTT
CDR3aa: CASSSGQNFQPQHF

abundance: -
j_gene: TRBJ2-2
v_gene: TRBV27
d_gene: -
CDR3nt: TGTGCCAGCAGACGTACCCAGATGGGGGGTAACACCGGGGAGCTGTTTTTT
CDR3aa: CASRRTQMGGNTGELFF

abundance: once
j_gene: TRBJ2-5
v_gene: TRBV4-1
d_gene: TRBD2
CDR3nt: TGCGCCAGCAGTCAGACCGTTAGCGGGGCGAGGGGGGAGACCCAGTACTTC
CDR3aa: CASSQTVSGARGETQYF

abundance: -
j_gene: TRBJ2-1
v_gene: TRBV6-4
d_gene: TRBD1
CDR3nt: TGTGCCACCAGATACCCTCTCCGGGACAGGGTAGCCTACAATGAGCAGTTCTTC
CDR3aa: CATRYPLRDRVAYNEQFF